This T cell receptor (beta chain) was retrieved from a study of tumor-infiltrating lymphocytes in oesophageal squamous cell carcinoma. Germline V gives CDR1 MDHEN, CDR2 SYDVKM. This CDR3 spans 13 amino acids. Each CDR3 protein is one row after TCRdb ran MiXCR on the PCR reads. Counted here are approximately 19,000 distinct CDR3 sequences, 50% occurring once; the ten biggest clones make up 20% to 30%. This clonotype originated in a male donor with esophageal squamous cell carcinoma. The source material was esophageal tumor tissue. V and J are TRBV28 and TRBJ2-4; TRBD1 matches 7 bases. Judging by the DNA end, TRBJ2-7 fits better; the J call may be wrong. The CDR3 is CASSYRGTYEQYF. As DNA, the CDR3 is TGTGCCAGCAGCTACAGGGGTACCTACGAGCAGTACTTC.